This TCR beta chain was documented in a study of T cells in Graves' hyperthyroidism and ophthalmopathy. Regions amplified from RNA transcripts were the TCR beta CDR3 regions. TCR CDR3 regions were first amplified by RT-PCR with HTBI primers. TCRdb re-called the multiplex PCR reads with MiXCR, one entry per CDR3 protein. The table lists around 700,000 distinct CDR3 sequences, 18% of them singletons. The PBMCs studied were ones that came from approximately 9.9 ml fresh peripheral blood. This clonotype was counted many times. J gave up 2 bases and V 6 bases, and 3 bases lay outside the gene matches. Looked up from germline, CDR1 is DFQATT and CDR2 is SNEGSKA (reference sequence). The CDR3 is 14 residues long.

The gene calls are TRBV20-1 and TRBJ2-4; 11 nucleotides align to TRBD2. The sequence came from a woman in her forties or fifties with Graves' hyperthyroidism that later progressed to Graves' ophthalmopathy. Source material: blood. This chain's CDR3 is CSARLAGTKNIQYF. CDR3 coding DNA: TGCAGTGCAAGACTAGCGGGGACCAAAAACATTCAGTACTTC.